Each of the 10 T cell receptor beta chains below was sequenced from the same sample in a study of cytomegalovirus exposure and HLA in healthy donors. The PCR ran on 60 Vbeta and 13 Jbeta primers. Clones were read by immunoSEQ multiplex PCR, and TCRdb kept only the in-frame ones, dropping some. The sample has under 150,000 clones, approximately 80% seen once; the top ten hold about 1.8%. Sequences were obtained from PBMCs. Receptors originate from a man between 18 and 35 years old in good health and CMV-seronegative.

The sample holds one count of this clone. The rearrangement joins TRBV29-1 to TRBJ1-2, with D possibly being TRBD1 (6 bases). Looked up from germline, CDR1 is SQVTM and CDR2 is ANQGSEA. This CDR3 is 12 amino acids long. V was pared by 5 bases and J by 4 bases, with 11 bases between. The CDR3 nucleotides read TGCAGCGTTCAATTGGGGGCCTATGGCTACACCTTC. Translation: CSVQLGAYGYTF.

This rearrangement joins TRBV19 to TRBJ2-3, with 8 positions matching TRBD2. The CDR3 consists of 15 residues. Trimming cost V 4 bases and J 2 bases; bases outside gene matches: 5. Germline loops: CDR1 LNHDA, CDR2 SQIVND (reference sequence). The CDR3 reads CASSRRTSTTDTQYF. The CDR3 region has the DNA TGTGCCAGTAGTAGAAGGACTAGCACCACAGATACGCAGTATTTT.

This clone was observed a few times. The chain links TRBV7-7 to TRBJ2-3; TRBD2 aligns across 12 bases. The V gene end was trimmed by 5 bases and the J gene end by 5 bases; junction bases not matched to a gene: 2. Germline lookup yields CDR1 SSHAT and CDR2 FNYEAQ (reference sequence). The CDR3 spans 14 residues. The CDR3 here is CASSPTSGGDTQYF. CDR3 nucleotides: TGTGCCAGCAGCCCGACTAGCGGGGGAGATACGCAGTATTTT.

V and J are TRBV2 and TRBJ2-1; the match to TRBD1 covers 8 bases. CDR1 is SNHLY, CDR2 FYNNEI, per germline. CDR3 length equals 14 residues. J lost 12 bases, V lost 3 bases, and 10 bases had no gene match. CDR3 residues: CASSDGQGAMVQFF. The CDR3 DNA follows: TGTGCCAGCAGTGATGGCCAGGGGGCTATGGTGCAGTTCTTC.

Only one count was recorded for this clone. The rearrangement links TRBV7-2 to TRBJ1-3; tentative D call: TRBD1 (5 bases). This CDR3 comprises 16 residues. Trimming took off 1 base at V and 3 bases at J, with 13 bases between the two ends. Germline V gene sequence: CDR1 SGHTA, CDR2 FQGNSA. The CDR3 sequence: CASSLDPRQGGNTIYF. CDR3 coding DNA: TGTGCCAGCAGCTTAGATCCCCGCCAGGGTGGAAACACCATATATTTT.

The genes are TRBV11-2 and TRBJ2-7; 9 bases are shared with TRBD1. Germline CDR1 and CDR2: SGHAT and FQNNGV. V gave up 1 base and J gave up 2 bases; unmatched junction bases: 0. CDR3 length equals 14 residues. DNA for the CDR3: TGTGCCAGCAGCTTAGGACAGGGGGCCTACGAGCAGTACTTC. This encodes CASSLGQGAYEQYF.

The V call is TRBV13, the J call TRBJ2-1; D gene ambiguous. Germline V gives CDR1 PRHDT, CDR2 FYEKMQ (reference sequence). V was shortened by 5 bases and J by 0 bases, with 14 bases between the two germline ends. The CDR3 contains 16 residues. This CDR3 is CASSLETGSSYNEQFF. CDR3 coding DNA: TGTGCCAGCAGCCTAGAGACGGGTAGCTCCTACAATGAGCAGTTCTTC.

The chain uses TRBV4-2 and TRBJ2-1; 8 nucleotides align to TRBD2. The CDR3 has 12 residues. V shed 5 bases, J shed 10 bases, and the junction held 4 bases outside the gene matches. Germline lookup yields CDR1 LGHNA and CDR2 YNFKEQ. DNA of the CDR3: TGTGCCAGCAGCTCGGGGGGGCGGGAGCAGTTCTTC. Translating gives CASSSGGREQFF.

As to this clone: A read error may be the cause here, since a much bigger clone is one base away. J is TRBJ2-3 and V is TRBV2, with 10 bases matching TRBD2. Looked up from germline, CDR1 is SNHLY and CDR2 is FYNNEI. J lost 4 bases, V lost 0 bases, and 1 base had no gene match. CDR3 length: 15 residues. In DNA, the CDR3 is TGTGCCAGCAGTGAAGCGAGCGGGGGGGCAGATACGCAGTATTTT. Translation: CASSEASGGADTQYF.

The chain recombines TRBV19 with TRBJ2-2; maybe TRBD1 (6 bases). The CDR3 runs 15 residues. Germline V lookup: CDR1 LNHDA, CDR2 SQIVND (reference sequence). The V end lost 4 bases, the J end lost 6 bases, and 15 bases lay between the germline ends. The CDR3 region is CASSTPGQFSGELFF. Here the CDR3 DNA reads TGTGCCAGTAGTACCCCTGGACAGTTTTCCGGGGAGCTGTTTTTT.